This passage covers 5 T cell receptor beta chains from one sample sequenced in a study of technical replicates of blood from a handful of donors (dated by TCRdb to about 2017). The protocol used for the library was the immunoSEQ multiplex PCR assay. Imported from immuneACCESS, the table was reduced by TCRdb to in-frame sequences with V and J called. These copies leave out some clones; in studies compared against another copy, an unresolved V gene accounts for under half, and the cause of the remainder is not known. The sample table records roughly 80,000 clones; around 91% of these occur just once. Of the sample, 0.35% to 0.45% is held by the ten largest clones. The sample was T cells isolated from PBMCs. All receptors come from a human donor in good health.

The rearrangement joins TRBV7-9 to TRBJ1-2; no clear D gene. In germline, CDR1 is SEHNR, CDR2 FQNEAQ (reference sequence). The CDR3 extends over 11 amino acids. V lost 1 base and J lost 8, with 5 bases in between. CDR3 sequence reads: CASSLVTGYTF. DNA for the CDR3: TGTGCCAGCAGCTTAGTGACAGGCTACACCTTC.

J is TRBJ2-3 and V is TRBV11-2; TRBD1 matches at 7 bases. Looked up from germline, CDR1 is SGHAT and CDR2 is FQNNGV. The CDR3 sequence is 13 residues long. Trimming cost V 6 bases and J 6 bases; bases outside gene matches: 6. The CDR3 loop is CASSSGGRDTQYF. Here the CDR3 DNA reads TGTGCCAGCAGTTCAGGGGGACGGGATACGCAGTATTTT.

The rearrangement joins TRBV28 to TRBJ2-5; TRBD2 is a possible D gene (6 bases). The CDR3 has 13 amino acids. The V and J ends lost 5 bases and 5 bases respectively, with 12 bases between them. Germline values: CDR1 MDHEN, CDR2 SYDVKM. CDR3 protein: CASSPTGVETQYF. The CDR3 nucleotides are TGTGCCAGCAGTCCGACGGGGGTTGAGACCCAGTACTTC.

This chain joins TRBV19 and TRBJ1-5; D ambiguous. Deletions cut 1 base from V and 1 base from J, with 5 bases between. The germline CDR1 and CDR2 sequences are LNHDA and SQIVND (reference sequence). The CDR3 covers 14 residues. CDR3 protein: CASSIGLSNQPQHF. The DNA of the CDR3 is TGTGCCAGTAGTATAGGACTCAGCAATCAGCCCCAGCATTTT. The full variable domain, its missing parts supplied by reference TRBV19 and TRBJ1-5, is DGGITQSPKYLFRKEGQNVTLSCEQNLNHDAMYWYRQDPGQGLRLIYYSQIVNDFQKGDIAEGYSVSREKKESFPLTVTSAQKNPTAFYLCASSIGLSNQPQHFGDGTRLSIL.

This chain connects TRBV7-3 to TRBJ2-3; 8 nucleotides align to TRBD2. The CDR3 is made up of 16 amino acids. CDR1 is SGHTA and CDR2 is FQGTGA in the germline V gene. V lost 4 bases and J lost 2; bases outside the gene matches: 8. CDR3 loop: CASSSHGGANTDTQYF. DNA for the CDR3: TGTGCCAGCAGCTCTCACGGGGGGGCTAACACAGATACGCAGTATTTT.